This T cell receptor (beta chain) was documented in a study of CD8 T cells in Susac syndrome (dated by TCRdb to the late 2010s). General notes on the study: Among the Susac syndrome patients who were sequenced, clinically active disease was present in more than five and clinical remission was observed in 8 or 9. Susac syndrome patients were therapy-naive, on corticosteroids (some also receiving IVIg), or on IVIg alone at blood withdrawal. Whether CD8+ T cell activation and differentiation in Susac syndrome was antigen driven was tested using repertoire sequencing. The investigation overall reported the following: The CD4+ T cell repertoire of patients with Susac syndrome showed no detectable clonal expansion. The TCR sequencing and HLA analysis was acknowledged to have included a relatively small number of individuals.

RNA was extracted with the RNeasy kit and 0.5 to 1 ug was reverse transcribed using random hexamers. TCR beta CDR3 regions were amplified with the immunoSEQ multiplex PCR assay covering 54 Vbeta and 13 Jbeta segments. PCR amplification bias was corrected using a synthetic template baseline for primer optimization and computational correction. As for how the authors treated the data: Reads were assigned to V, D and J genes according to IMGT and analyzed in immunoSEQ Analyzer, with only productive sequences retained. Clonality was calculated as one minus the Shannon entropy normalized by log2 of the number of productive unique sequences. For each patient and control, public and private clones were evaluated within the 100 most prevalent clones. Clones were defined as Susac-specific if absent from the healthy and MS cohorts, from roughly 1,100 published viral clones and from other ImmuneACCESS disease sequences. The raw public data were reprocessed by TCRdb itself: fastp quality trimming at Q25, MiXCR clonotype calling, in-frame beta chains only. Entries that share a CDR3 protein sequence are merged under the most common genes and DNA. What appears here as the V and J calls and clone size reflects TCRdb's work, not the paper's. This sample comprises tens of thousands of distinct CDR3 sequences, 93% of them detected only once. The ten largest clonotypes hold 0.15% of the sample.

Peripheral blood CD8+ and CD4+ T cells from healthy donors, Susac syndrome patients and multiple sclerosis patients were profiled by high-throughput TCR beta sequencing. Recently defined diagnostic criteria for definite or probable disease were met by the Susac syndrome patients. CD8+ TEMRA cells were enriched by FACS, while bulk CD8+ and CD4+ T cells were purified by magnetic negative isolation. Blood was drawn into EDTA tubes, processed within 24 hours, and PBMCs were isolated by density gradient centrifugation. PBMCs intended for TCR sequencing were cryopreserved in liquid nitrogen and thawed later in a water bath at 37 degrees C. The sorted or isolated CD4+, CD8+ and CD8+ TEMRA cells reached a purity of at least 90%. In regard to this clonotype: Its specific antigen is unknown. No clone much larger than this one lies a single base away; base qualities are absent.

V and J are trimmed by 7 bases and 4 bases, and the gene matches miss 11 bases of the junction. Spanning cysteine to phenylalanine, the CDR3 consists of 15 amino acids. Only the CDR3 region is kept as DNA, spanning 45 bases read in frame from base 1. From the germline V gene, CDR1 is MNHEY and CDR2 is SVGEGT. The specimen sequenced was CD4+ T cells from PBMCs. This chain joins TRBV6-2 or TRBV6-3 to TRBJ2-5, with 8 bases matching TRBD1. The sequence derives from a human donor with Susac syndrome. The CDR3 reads CASTWGPDRGETQYF. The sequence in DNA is TGTGCCAGCACCTGGGGTCCAGACAGGGGAGAGACCCAGTACTTC.